The clone carrying this T cell receptor (beta chain) was seen ten or more times. Its antigen is currently unknown. Time point indicated: newly diagnosed GD, antithyroid drugs for less than 3 months. PBMC-extracted RNA yielded the TCR library. Patients came through an endocrinology department, and that department was in Xi'an, China. Library construction for TCR beta used iRepertoire HTBI primers and Arm-PCR of CDR3 regions. As handled by the study authors: Throughout the samples, researchers identified 50 to 75 TRBV and approximately 15 TRBJ segments. Each CDR3 protein is one row after TCRdb ran MiXCR on the multiplex PCR reads. These V and J calls are TCRdb output, not the study's own analysis. The table records 200,000 to 300,000 distinct CDR3 sequences, 20% of them present only once. The data stem from a study of regulatory T cells in long-lasting Graves disease. Findings of the study overall: Persistent disease exhibited a predilection for TRBV28, TRBJ1-2 and TRBJ2-5.

With 6 bases clipped from V and 5 bases from J, the junction kept 8 bases outside the gene matches. This CDR3 has 16 residues. Germline V gene sequence: CDR1 MNHNS, CDR2 SASEGT. The gene calls are TRBV6-1 and TRBJ2-1; 12 bases are a match to TRBD2. This material consisted of peripheral blood mononuclear cells (PBMCs), taken at new diagnosis, from a patient treated with antithyroid drugs. This sequence was found in a female donor with Graves disease. The chain's CDR3 is CASRDSGLAGNNEQFF. The CDR3 coding sequence is TGTGCCAGCAGGGACTCGGGACTAGCGGGTAACAATGAGCAGTTCTTC.